The 15 T cell receptor beta chains below come from one sample, sequenced in a study of T cells after yellow fever vaccination. MiXCR, run by TCRdb on the 5' RACE reads, gives a single entry per CDR3 protein. Of some 300,000 distinct CDR3 sequences in the sample, under 9% were seen once. The sample was CD4+ T cells sorted from PBMCs, taken 5 days after the yellow fever booster vaccination. These receptors were taken from a man between 18 and 35 years old who received the YFV17D yellow fever vaccine.

The V and J genes are TRBV19 and TRBJ2-7; D remains unclear. The V end lost 6 bases, the J end lost 4 bases, and 16 bases lay between the germline ends. Germline V gene data show CDR1 as LNHDA and CDR2 as SQIVND (reference sequence). The CDR3 is 14 residues long. The CDR3 DNA reads as TGTGCCAGTAGACTCGGGCACTTTGGATACGAGCAGTACTTC. The encoded protein is CASRLGHFGYEQYF.

This clonotype was counted at least ten times. CDR3 sequence: CATSDGSSGGETQYF. The DNA of the CDR3 is TGTGCCACCAGTGATGGTTCTAGCGGGGGAGAGACCCAGTACTTC. The chain is built from TRBV24-1 and TRBJ2-5; 10 nucleotides agree with TRBD2. Per germline, CDR1 KGHDR and CDR2 SFDVKD. V gave up 3 bases and J gave up 4 bases; unmatched junction bases: 4. This CDR3 has 15 residues.

This clonotype was detected many times. V and J are TRBV7-9 and TRBJ2-2, with D unresolved. Trimming removed 5 bases at V and 4 bases at J, with 11 bases between. This CDR3 contains 14 residues. The germline CDR1 and CDR2 sequences are SEHNR and FQNEAQ (reference sequence). As DNA, the CDR3 is TGTGCCAGCAGCGGGATGGAATTCACCGGGGAGCTGTTTTTT. This translates into CASSGMEFTGELFF.

In its sample, this clonotype was seen a few times. This rearrangement joins TRBV10-3 to TRBJ2-5; D unresolved. The CDR3 is 13 amino acids. Trimming stripped 0 bases from V and 0 bases from J, with 2 bases between. CDR1 and CDR2 (germline): ENHRY, SYGVKD. CDR3 loop: CAISESNQETQYF. In nucleotides, the CDR3 is TGTGCCATCAGTGAGTCAAACCAAGAGACCCAGTACTTC.

This clonotype was observed a handful of times. V gene TRBV11-2 combines with J gene TRBJ2-3; 13 bases align to TRBD2. The CDR3 length is 18 residues. The V segment lost 5 bases and the J segment 0 bases; nucleotides outside the gene matches: 8. CDR1 is SGHAT, CDR2 FQNNGV, per germline. For the CDR3, the DNA is TGTGCCAGCAGCCAGGGACTAGCGGGGCCCCCGAGCACAGATACGCAGTATTTT. Its translation is CASSQGLAGPPSTDTQYF.

In this sample, this clonotype turned up a few times. The J gene is TRBJ2-2, the V gene TRBV7-2; no reliable D call. The CDR3 loop spans 13 amino acids. Trimming removed 3 bases at V and 4 bases at J, with 6 bases between. CDR1 and CDR2 (germline): SGHTA, FQGNSA. This CDR3 reads CASSFGRTGELFF. CDR3 DNA sequence: TGTGCCAGCAGCTTCGGACGCACCGGGGAGCTGTTTTTT.

The V call is TRBV5-1, the J call TRBJ1-4; maybe TRBD1 (5 bases). The CDR3 runs to 15 residues. V was shortened by 4 bases and J by 2 bases, with 12 bases between the two germline ends. Per the germline V gene, CDR1 is SGHRS and CDR2 is YFSETQ. The CDR3 is CASSADSWTNEKLFF. CDR3 coding DNA: TGCGCCAGCAGCGCCGACAGTTGGACTAATGAAAAACTGTTTTTT.

The genes are TRBV6-6 and TRBJ2-4; D is perhaps TRBD1 (5 bases). Germline V lookup: CDR1 MNHNY, CDR2 SVGAGI (reference sequence). The CDR3 is made up of 14 amino acids. The V end was cut by 0 bases, the J end by 7 bases, with 10 bases between. For the CDR3, the DNA is TGTGCCAGCAGTTACTCCGACAGTTCGAACATTCAGTACTTC. Translated, it gives CASSYSDSSNIQYF.

This clonotype showed up many times. This chain connects TRBV20-1 to TRBJ2-3; 7 nucleotides align to TRBD2. The CDR3 sequence is 14 residues long. The junction had 7 bases not matched to a gene; V was cut back by 6 bases and J by 1 base. The germline V gene has CDR1 DFQATT and CDR2 SNEGSKA (reference sequence). The CDR3 nucleotides are TGCAGTGCCCTGCGGGGGACCCGCACAGATACGCAGTATTTT. Translating gives CSALRGTRTDTQYF.

This clonotype was found many times. The V and J genes are TRBV12-3 or TRBV12-4 and TRBJ1-6, with 7 bases that match TRBD1. V was clipped by 7 bases and J by 9 bases; unmatched bases: 12. The CDR3 loop spans 15 amino acids. The chain's CDR3 is CASTKRQGPVSPLHF. In nucleotides, the CDR3 is TGTGCCAGCACCAAACGACAGGGACCGGTTTCACCCCTCCACTTT.

The J gene is TRBJ1-1, the V gene TRBV11-3; D possibly corresponds to TRBD1 (5 bases). V dropped 6 bases and J dropped 3 bases, with 14 bases sitting between them. This CDR3 is built from 14 residues. Germline V gene sequence: CDR1 SGHNT, CDR2 YENEEA. CDR3 amino acids: CASSSGDSYTEAFF. The CDR3 DNA is TGTGCCAGCAGTAGTGGAGACAGTTACACTGAAGCTTTCTTT.

This clonotype was counted only a few times. The chain uses TRBV30 and TRBJ2-7; D possibly corresponds to TRBD2 (6 bases). V lost 4 bases and J lost 6, with 16 bases in between. The CDR3 contains 13 residues. The V gene's germline CDR1 is GTSNPN and CDR2 SVGIG (reference sequence). The CDR3 sequence is CAWTMGGGLEQYF. For the CDR3, the DNA is TGTGCCTGGACGATGGGGGGTGGGCTCGAGCAGTACTTC. Complete variable domain (other parts from reference TRBV30 and TRBJ2-7): SQTIHQWPATLVQPVGSPLSLECTVEGTSNPNLYWYRQAAGRGLQLLFYSVGIGQISSEVPQNLSASRPQDRQFILSSKKLLLSDSGFYLCAWTMGGGLEQYFGPGTRLTVT.

Concerning this clonotype: The DNA is omitted, as the CDR3 cannot be located on it reliably, and the CDR3 follows TCRdb's listing. The chain combines TRBV7-9 with TRBJ2-2; TRBD2 is taken as the D call from the table, unchecked against the DNA. Looked up from germline, CDR1 is SEHNR and CDR2 is FQNEAQ (reference sequence). The CDR3 has 16 amino acids, counting both end residues. CDR3 sequence reads: CASSLWGTPGPGSCFF.

The rearrangement links TRBV7-8 to TRBJ2-5; 11 bases agree with TRBD2. This CDR3 has 15 residues. From germline, CDR1 is SGHVS and CDR2 FQNEAQ. The ends lost 6 bases at V and 3 bases at J; junction bases unmatched: 6. In DNA, the CDR3 is TGTGCCAGCAGGAGTCGACTAGCGGGGAAAGAGACCCAGTACTTC. Residues: CASRSRLAGKETQYF. Full variable domain (outside the CDR3, taken from reference TRBV7-8 and TRBJ2-5): GAGVSQSPRYKVAKRGQDVALRCDPISGHVSLFWYQQALGQGPEFLTYFQNEAQLDKSGLPSDRFFAERPEGSVSTLKIQRTQQEDSAVYLCASRSRLAGKETQYFGPGTRLLVL.

The table lists this clonotype with a few counts. The V gene is TRBV6-2 or TRBV6-3, the J gene TRBJ2-3, with 8 bases that match TRBD1. This CDR3 is built from 16 residues. CDR1 is MNHEY and CDR2 is SVGEGT in the germline V gene. The V segment lost 1 base and the J segment 4 bases; nucleotides outside the gene matches: 7. Here the CDR3 DNA reads TGTGCCAGCAGTTACTTCAGGGGGCGCGGCGCAGATACGCAGTATTTT. This encodes CASSYFRGRGADTQYF.